The next 27 T cell receptor beta chains were all read from a single sample in a study of blood T cells in healthy people across ages. A sample-barcoded 5' primer and a J-beta primer mix were used in a second PCR of roughly 6 to 12 cycles. MiXCR, run by TCRdb on the 5' RACE reads, gives a single entry per CDR3 protein. The top ten clones hold around a fifth of a sample with 910,000 or so distinct CDR3 sequences, roughly 51% of them seen once. Sequenced: blood. Every receptor here comes from an older woman in good health.

The V gene is TRBV29-1, the J gene TRBJ1-2, with D perhaps TRBD1 (5 bases). There are 14 residues in the CDR3. Germline CDR1 is SQVTM and CDR2 is ANQGSEA. The ends were cut back, 6 bases at V and 6 bases at J, with 20 bases in the middle. CDR3 residues: CSVAGLKGPDGYTF. The CDR3 DNA sequence: TGCAGCGTCGCCGGACTTAAGGGGCCGGATGGCTACACCTTC.

The chain is built from TRBV4-2 and TRBJ2-5, with 7 bases lining up with TRBD2. The CDR3 has 16 residues. Germline V lookup: CDR1 LGHNA, CDR2 YNFKEQ. The V gene end was trimmed by 3 bases and the J gene end by 2 bases; junction bases not matched to a gene: 9. The CDR3 loop reads CASSHPGLAVQETQYF. The DNA of the CDR3 is TGTGCCAGCAGCCACCCGGGGCTAGCGGTACAAGAGACCCAGTACTTC.

This clonotype was detected a few times. The rearrangement uses TRBV4-2 and TRBJ2-7, with 8 nucleotides matching TRBD1. Trimming at V came to 4 bases and at J to 7 bases, leaving 9 bases not matched to a gene. Looked up from germline, CDR1 is LGHNA and CDR2 is YNFKEQ. The CDR3 spans 14 residues. The CDR3 here is CASSRDRGILEQYF. The CDR3 DNA follows: TGTGCCAGCAGCCGTGACAGGGGTATCTTGGAGCAGTACTTC.

V usage is TRBV4-2 and J usage is TRBJ2-4; 12 bases are shared with TRBD2. Unmatched junction bases numbered 8, after V lost 0 bases and J lost 8 bases. Germline V gene lookup returns CDR1 LGHNA and CDR2 YNFKEQ. This CDR3 region has 17 residues. CDR3 protein: CASSQDLAGGTVDIQYF. CDR3 nucleotides: TGTGCCAGCAGCCAAGATCTAGCGGGAGGGACAGTGGACATTCAGTACTTC.

This clonotype was counted many times. This chain connects TRBV10-3 to TRBJ2-1; the D gene could be TRBD1 or TRBD2 (6 bases each). Germline V gene data show CDR1 as ENHRY and CDR2 as SYGVKD. The V end was cut by 3 bases, the J end by 6 bases, with 9 bases between. The CDR3 is 13 residues long. The CDR3: CAISDGGPNEQFF. The CDR3 bases are TGTGCCATCAGTGATGGGGGGCCCAATGAGCAGTTCTTC.

The gene calls are TRBV5-6 and TRBJ2-7, with D possibly called TRBD1 or TRBD2 (5 bases each). The V gene lost 7 bases and the J gene lost 1 base, with 12 bases spanning the gap. The V gene's germline CDR1 is SGHDT and CDR2 YYEEEE. CDR3 length: 13 amino acids. The CDR3 spells CASGVGDSYEQYF. CDR3 sequence (DNA): TGTGCCAGCGGGGTGGGGGATTCCTACGAGCAGTACTTC.

The chain recombines TRBV6-2 or TRBV6-3 with TRBJ2-5; the D gene is possibly TRBD1 (5 bases). The V end was cut by 8 bases, the J end by 4 bases, with 23 bases between. Germline V gene lookup returns CDR1 MNHEY and CDR2 SVGEGT. This CDR3 contains 16 residues. The CDR3 DNA is TGTGCCAGCGCGGAAGTAGGAAGAACAGGCCGAGAGACCCAGTACTTC. Its translation is CASAEVGRTGRETQYF.

A few counts support this clonotype. This chain uses TRBV29-1 with TRBJ2-7; the D gene is possibly TRBD2 (5 bases). The CDR3 is 12 residues long. The germline V gene has CDR1 SQVTM and CDR2 ANQGSEA. Trimming pared 4 bases from V and 3 bases from J, leaving 10 bases between. DNA for the CDR3: TGCAGCGTTGCCGAGGGTTTCTACGAGCAGTACTTC. Translating it yields CSVAEGFYEQYF.

This clonotype was observed a handful of times. CDR3 region: CASSRDTFYEQYF. In DNA, the CDR3 is TGTGCCAGCTCCCGGGACACCTTCTACGAGCAGTACTTC. The rearrangement joins TRBV6-2 or TRBV6-3 to TRBJ2-7; perhaps TRBD1 as D (6 bases). V was shortened by 8 bases and J by 3 bases, with 14 bases between the two germline ends. CDR1 is MNHEY, CDR2 SVGEGT, per germline. The CDR3 is 13 residues long.

The CDR3 DNA sequence: TGCAGTGCTAGACAATTAGCGGGACGGGTTATAAACAATGAGCAGTTCTTC. It encodes CSARQLAGRVINNEQFF. The V gene is TRBV20-1, the J gene TRBJ2-1; TRBD2 aligns across 8 bases. Losses at the gene ends were 2 bases for V and 5 bases for J; bases not matched to a gene: 14. This CDR3 region has 17 residues. The germline gives CDR1 DFQATT, CDR2 SNEGSKA (reference sequence).

For the CDR3, the DNA is TGCAGTGCTACAACAGGGGGCAATCAGCCCCAGCATTTT. Protein product: CSATTGGNQPQHF. The chain has TRBV20-1 and TRBJ1-5; 7 bases fit TRBD1. V was pared by 4 bases and J by 2 bases, with 2 bases of the junction left unmatched. The CDR3 covers 13 residues. Germline assignment: CDR1 DFQATT and CDR2 SNEGSKA (reference sequence).

The rearrangement joins TRBV5-1 to TRBJ2-3; maybe TRBD2 (6 bases). Germline CDR1 reads SGHRS; CDR2 reads YFSETQ. CDR3 length equals 15 residues. The germline V and J ends were trimmed by 4 bases and 4 bases, with 16 bases remaining between them. The CDR3 coding sequence is TGCGCCAGCAGCCCCGCGCCAACGGGGGCAGATACGCAGTATTTT. Its protein is CASSPAPTGADTQYF.

In its sample, this clonotype was seen a few times. V and J are TRBV9 and TRBJ2-3; a weak D match, TRBD2 (5 bases). The V end was cut by 3 bases, the J end by 2 bases, with 10 bases between. This CDR3 region has 14 residues. Germline assignment: CDR1 SGDLS and CDR2 YYNGEE. CDR3: CASSGSGTTDTQYF. The CDR3 DNA reads as TGTGCCAGCAGCGGTTCGGGAACCACAGATACGCAGTATTTT.

This clonotype was detected only a few times. This chain connects TRBV28 to TRBJ2-7; D possibly uses TRBD1 or TRBD2 (5 bases each). CDR1 is MDHEN, CDR2 SYDVKM, per germline. CDR3 size: 14 residues. V lost 3 bases and J lost 3, with 12 bases in between. The CDR3 sequence: CASSLGTENYEQYF. CDR3 DNA: TGTGCCAGCAGTTTGGGGACGGAGAACTACGAGCAGTACTTC. Looking up the rest from reference TRBV28 and TRBJ2-7 gives the full variable domain: DVKVTQSSRYLVKRTGEKVFLECVQDMDHENMFWYRQDPGLGLRLIYFSYDVKMKEKGDIPEGYSVSREKKERFSLILESASTNQTSMYLCASSLGTENYEQYFGPGTRLTVT.

V gene TRBV12-5 combines with J gene TRBJ2-1; TRBD2 aligns across 7 bases. Germline CDR1 LGHNT, CDR2 FRNRAP. This CDR3 comprises 15 residues. V lost 5 bases to trimming and J lost 7 bases; unmatched junction nucleotides: 11. The CDR3 protein is CASGSGATEANEQFF. The CDR3 DNA sequence: TGTGCTAGTGGTAGCGGGGCCACGGAGGCGAATGAGCAGTTCTTC.

The chain employs TRBV20-1 and TRBJ1-4, with 9 positions matching TRBD1. Looked up from germline, CDR1 is DFQATT and CDR2 is SNEGSKA (reference sequence). The CDR3 contains 15 residues. The V gene end was trimmed by 3 bases and the J gene end by 5 bases; junction bases not matched to a gene: 7. The CDR3 DNA is TGCAGTGCTAGGGCACCAACAGGGGGCAATGAAAAACTGTTTTTT. Protein sequence: CSARAPTGGNEKLFF.

On this clonotype: A read error is possible here, since a much larger clone lies one base away. The chain uses TRBV4-1 and TRBJ2-1, with a tentative D call TRBD1 (5 bases). The CDR3 runs 18 residues. V lost 2 bases to trimming and J lost 2 bases, with 19 bases between them. Germline V gene lookup returns CDR1 MGHRA and CDR2 YSYEKL. The CDR3 coding sequence is TGCGCCAGCAGCCAACCGTGGGCTCGGGCAGGGACCTACAATGAGCAGTTCTTC. This sequence encodes CASSQPWARAGTYNEQFF.

The chain carries TRBV29-1 and TRBJ1-1; maybe TRBD1 (5 bases). The CDR3 totals 15 residues. Germline V gives CDR1 SQVTM, CDR2 ANQGSEA. V lost 3 bases, J lost 1 base, and 15 bases lay in between. CDR3 in DNA: TGCAGCGTTGAGTCGGGGCAGGGAGAGAACACTGAAGCTTTCTTT. Translated: CSVESGQGENTEAFF. The variable domain in full, completed from reference TRBV29-1 and TRBJ1-1, reads SAVISQKPSRDICQRGTSLTIQCQVDSQVTMMFWYRQQPGQSLTLIATANQGSEATYESGFVIDKFPISRPNLTFSTLTVSNMSPEDSSIYLCSVESGQGENTEAFFGQGTRLTVV.

In this sample, this clonotype turned up once. This may arise from a read error, as a much more abundant clone is one base away. The chain uses TRBV28 and TRBJ2-5, with D perhaps TRBD1 (6 bases). The CDR3 totals 12 residues. CDR1 and CDR2 (germline): MDHEN, SYDVKM. Between the trimmed V and J ends, which lost 6 bases and 13 bases, there was a span of 18 bases. This CDR3 is CASRTGPYERYF. The DNA for the CDR3 is TGTGCCAGCAGGACAGGCCCCTACGAGCGGTACTTC.

This clonotype has a handful of counts. CDR3 region: CASSGTIIYEQYF. The CDR3 nucleotides are TGTGCCAGCAGTGGGACGATCATCTACGAGCAGTACTTC. The chain combines TRBV6-2 or TRBV6-3 with TRBJ2-7; D may be TRBD1 or TRBD2 (5 bases each). Trimming took off 5 bases at V and 3 bases at J, with 11 bases between the two ends. The CDR3 contains 13 residues. Per the germline V gene, CDR1 is MNHEY and CDR2 is SVGEGT.

This clonotype was found a few times. V and J are TRBV20-1 and TRBJ2-3; D uncertain. V was pared by 0 bases and J by 7 bases, with 8 bases between. Germline CDR1 and CDR2: DFQATT and SNEGSKA (reference sequence). There are 12 residues in the CDR3. DNA of the CDR3: TGCAGTGCTAGAGATCCACCTAATACGCAGTATTTT. Translated, it gives CSARDPPNTQYF.

As for this clonotype: A read error may explain this, as a much larger clone is one base away. The chain carries TRBV3-1 and TRBJ2-3; a possible D gene is TRBD1 (5 bases). The V end lost 7 bases, the J end lost 1 base, and 9 bases lay between the germline ends. This CDR3 is 13 amino acids long. CDR1 is LGHDT and CDR2 is YNNKEL in the germline V gene (reference sequence). CDR3 nucleotide sequence: TGTGCCAGCACCTTCAGGGGCACAGATACGCAGTATTTT. This encodes CASTFRGTDTQYF.

This clonotype was counted only a few times. The V gene is TRBV4-1, the J gene TRBJ1-2; D remains unclear. The CDR3 is made up of 16 amino acids. The germline V gene encodes CDR1 MGHRA and CDR2 YSYEKL. Between the trimmed V and J ends, which lost 1 base and 1 base, there was a span of 13 bases. CDR3 bases: TGCGCCAGCAGCCAAGCGTCGTCTTGGAATAACTATGGCTACACCTTC. Protein: CASSQASSWNNYGYTF.

The chain joins TRBV29-1 to TRBJ2-1; weak D call: TRBD2 (5 bases). Germline V gene sequence: CDR1 SQVTM, CDR2 ANQGSEA. The germline V and J ends were trimmed by 5 bases and 5 bases, with 16 bases remaining between them. This CDR3 is 14 amino acids long. The DNA for the CDR3 is TGCAGCGTTTCCCGGACGGTCGGGAACAATGAGCAGTTCTTC. As protein: CSVSRTVGNNEQFF.

This chain links TRBV3-1 with TRBJ2-7; TRBD2 matches 13 bases. The J call may be mistaken, given a closer DNA end match to TRBJ2-5. Germline CDR1 reads LGHDT; CDR2 reads YNNKEL (reference sequence). This CDR3 contains 18 residues. CDR3 residues: CASSQDERGLAGVETQYF. The CDR3 DNA reads as TGTGCCAGCAGCCAAGATGAAAGAGGACTAGCGGGAGTAGAGACCCAGTACTTC.

The chain uses TRBV7-6 and TRBJ2-7, with 9 positions matching TRBD1. With the DNA end fitting TRBJ2-5 better, the J assignment may be wrong. There are 14 residues in the CDR3. Germline V gene lookup returns CDR1 SGHVS and CDR2 FNYEAQ. The CDR3 sequence is CASSWGQGYETQYF. CDR3 nucleotides: TGTGCCAGCAGCTGGGGACAGGGCTACGAGACCCAGTACTTC.

J is TRBJ2-3 and V is TRBV29-1, with 7 bases identical to TRBD1. The trim removed 6 bases at V and 0 bases at J, leaving 6 bases unmatched. The CDR3 loop spans 14 amino acids. Germline CDR1 is SQVTM and CDR2 is ANQGSEA. CDR3 sequence: CSVCRGSSTDTQYF. DNA of the CDR3: TGCAGCGTCTGCAGGGGGTCTAGCACAGATACGCAGTATTTT.